These T cell receptor beta chains were read from a single sample in a study of early stage breast cancer tumors. Sequencing used immunoSEQ multiplex PCR; TCRdb keeps in-frame clones, though not all of them. The profile shows tens of thousands of clones, about 83% of them singletons. The specimen sequenced was blood. These receptors came from a person aged 45-60 years with breast cancer. CDR3s include the opening cysteine and the closing phenylalanine or tryptophan. D genes are given only for firm matches. Part of the rows lack a size; the others show once, few, many or a class for expanded clones.

D	J	size	V	DNA	CDR3
.	TRBJ1-5	.	TRBV7-9	TGTGCCAGCAGCTTCGACCAGGGGTATCAGCCCCAGCATTTT	CASSFDQGYQPQHF
TRBD2	TRBJ2-2	.	TRBV19	TGTGCCAGCCGCCCCATTAGCGGGGGGTTCACCGGGGAGCTGTTTTTT	CASRPISGGFTGELFF
TRBD1	TRBJ1-4	.	TRBV29-1	TGCAGCGGACATACCGGGACAGGGGGCTGGGGTGAAAAACTGTTTTTT	CSGHTGTGGWGEKLFF
TRBD1	TRBJ1-1	.	TRBV19	TGTGCCAGTAGTATAGCTTTCGGCAGGGGGGTTGAAGCTTTCTTT	CASSIAFGRGVEAFF
TRBD1	TRBJ2-7	.	TRBV5-5	TGTGCCAGCAGCTCGCGGACAGGGCATGAGCAGTACTTC	CASSSRTGHEQYF
TRBD1	TRBJ2-4	.	TRBV2	TGTGCCAGCAGTGAAACCAGGGGGCAAAACATTCAGTACTTC	CASSETRGQNIQYF
TRBD2	TRBJ2-7	.	TRBV9	TGTGCCAGCAGCGTAGCTAGCGGGGGGCCTACAGAGCAGTACTTC	CASSVASGGPTEQYF
.	TRBJ1-4	.	TRBV10-3	TGTGCCATCAGTGAGTCTGGGACGGAGGGGGAAAAACTGTTTTTT	CAISESGTEGEKLFF
TRBD2	TRBJ2-7	.	TRBV10-1	TGCGCCAGCAGCCCCGGGACTAGTGATGAGCAGTACTTC	CASSPGTSDEQYF
.	TRBJ2-5	.	TRBV7-2	TGTGCCAGCAGCTTAGTTGAGACCCAGTACTTC	CASSLVETQYF
TRBD2	TRBJ2-1	.	TRBV7-6	TGTGCCAGCAGCCCTAGCGGTAGCTCCTACAATGAGCAGTTCTTC	CASSPSGSSYNEQFF
.	TRBJ1-3	.	TRBV11-2	TGTGCCAGCAGCTCGCACCCCAGGTTTGGGACTATCTCTGGAAACACCATATATTTT	CASSSHPRFGTISGNTIYF
.	TRBJ2-1	.	TRBV5-8	TGTGCCAGCAGCTTAGGAGGAGTCTACAATGAGCAGTTCTTC	CASSLGGVYNEQFF
.	TRBJ1-2	few	TRBV19	TGTGCCAGTAGTAGGGCGGCCCGCTATGGCTACACCTTC	CASSRAARYGYTF
.	TRBJ1-2	.	TRBV11-1	TGTGCCAGCAGCTTAGATTCAGAATCCGGCTACACCTTC	CASSLDSESGYTF
TRBD2	TRBJ2-1	.	TRBV20-1	TGCAGTGCTAGACTAGCGGGAGAGAAGTTCTTC	CSARLAGEKFF
TRBD2	TRBJ2-7	.	TRBV4-2	TGTGCCAGCAGACCTGCCGGACTAGCGGAAAACTACGAGCAGTACTTC	CASRPAGLAENYEQYF
.	TRBJ1-5	few	TRBV9	TGTGCCAGCAGCGAGACGGGACAACATCAGCCCCAGCATTTT	CASSETGQHQPQHF
.	TRBJ2-1	.	TRBV4-3	TGCGCCAGCAGCCAAGATGAGCGGACGGGTGAGCAGTTCTTC	CASSQDERTGEQFF
TRBD1	TRBJ1-3	few	TRBV11-3	TGTGCCAGCAGCTTAGGGACAGGAAGAGACACTGGAAACACCATATATTTT	CASSLGTGRDTGNTIYF
TRBD1	TRBJ2-3	once	TRBV4-2	TGTGCCAGCAGCGTAATGGGACAGGGGGCAGATACGCAGTATTTT	CASSVMGQGADTQYF
.	TRBJ2-1	.	TRBV13	TGTGCCAGCAGCCCCACAGGGGGGGCCTTTTGGGGCAATGAGCAGTTCTTC	CASSPTGGAFWGNEQFF
.	TRBJ1-5	once	TRBV28	TGTGCCAGCAGTTTTAGTCAGCCCCAGCATTTT	CASSFSQPQHF
.	TRBJ2-3	.	TRBV28	TGTGCCAGCCACAGTTTAAAAGTAAACAACACAGATACGCAGTATTTT	CASHSLKVNNTDTQYF
TRBD1	TRBJ2-7	.	TRBV7-9	TGTGCCAGCAGCTTCCCTGGACAGGGGATCGAGCAGTACTTC	CASSFPGQGIEQYF
.	TRBJ1-1	.	TRBV6-1	TGTGCCAGCAGTGAAGGGTTGAGGGAACGGGCTTTCTTT	CASSEGLRERAFF
.	TRBJ2-7	.	TRBV11-3	TGTGCCAGCAGCTTAGGTAAGGGATCCTACGAGCAGTACTTC	CASSLGKGSYEQYF
.	TRBJ2-4	.	TRBV7-2	TGTGCCAGCAGCCGACGGGATGGTGCCAAAAACATTCAGTACTTC	CASSRRDGAKNIQYF
.	TRBJ1-1	.	TRBV5-4	TGTGCCAGCAGCTTGGTGCGCAGTGCGGGGAACACTGAAGCTTTCTTT	CASSLVRSAGNTEAFF
.	TRBJ1-5	.	TRBV7-6	TGTGCCAGCAGCTTTGGTCCCAATCAGCCCCAGCATTTT	CASSFGPNQPQHF
TRBD1	TRBJ2-1	.	TRBV16	TGTGCCAGCAGCCAAAGACAGGGGAATGAGCAGTTCTTC	CASSQRQGNEQFF
.	TRBJ2-1	.	TRBV11-2	TGTGCCAGCAGCTTTCAGGGCTCCAATGAGCAGTTCTTC	CASSFQGSNEQFF
.	TRBJ1-2	.	TRBV7-9	TGTGCCAGCAGCTCGATCAAGGTGACTTATAACTATGGCTACACCTTC	CASSSIKVTYNYGYTF
TRBD1	TRBJ2-1	.	TRBV4-1	TGCGCCAGCAGCCAAGCCCCTCCGGGACAGGGGTCCCCCTTTTACAATGAGCAGTTCTTC	CASSQAPPGQGSPFYNEQFF
TRBD2	TRBJ2-7	few	TRBV9	TGTGCCAGCAGCGTAGCTAGCGGGAGGACCTACGAGCAGTACTTC	CASSVASGRTYEQYF
.	TRBJ2-3	few	TRBV14	TGTGCCAGCATGGAGCGGTACACAGATACGCAGTATTTT	CASMERYTDTQYF
TRBD2	TRBJ2-7	.	TRBV7-6	TGTGCCAGCAGCTTACCTAGCGGGGGGAACTCCTACGAGCAGTACTTC	CASSLPSGGNSYEQYF
.	TRBJ2-7	.	TRBV7-2	TGTGCCAGCAGCTTAAATCCAGGACCCTACGAGCAGTACTTC	CASSLNPGPYEQYF
.	TRBJ2-2	.	TRBV4-1	TGCGCCAGCAGCCTCAGGACTACCGACACCGGGGAGCTGTTTTTT	CASSLRTTDTGELFF
.	TRBJ2-7	.	TRBV7-9	TGTGCCAGCAGCCCGGACCTCTACGAGCAGTACTTC	CASSPDLYEQYF
.	TRBJ1-1	.	TRBV6-4	TGTGCCCCCTACTCCAGGGGTAGTGAAGCTTTCTTT	CAPYSRGSEAFF
.	TRBJ2-5	once	TRBV5-6	TGTGCCAGCAGCTTGGGATCAGGAGGGGATGAGACCCAGTACTTC	CASSLGSGGDETQYF
TRBD2	TRBJ2-3	.	TRBV5-4	TGTGCCAGCAGCTACTGGACTAGCACCGATACGCAGTATTTT	CASSYWTSTDTQYF